Sequencing of this T cell receptor beta chain was carried out in a study of cytomegalovirus exposure and HLA in healthy donors. Whole-study results and caveats: Later, an analysis found that common viral pathogens appeared to be linked with several of the most significant clusters. Three CMV-associated chains proved CMV antigen-specific in vitro. Earlier analysis yielded a pattern in which most TCR beta V segments were productive about 90% or about 30% of the time. Investigators reported fewer than 200 TCR beta chains as tied to cytomegalovirus.

Vbeta (60) and Jbeta (13) primers were used in the PCR. Sequenced by immunoSEQ multiplex PCR; TCRdb stores in-frame clones only, minus some. The table lists around 300,000 clones, more than 55% of them singletons. Unmatched junction bases numbered 13, after V lost 5 bases and J lost 6 bases. Germline loops: CDR1 SEHNR, CDR2 FQNEAQ (reference sequence). The CDR3 loop spans 15 amino acids. Note on this clone: Its matching antigen is unknown.

This TCR was recovered from a female donor in good health and CMV-seronegative. J is TRBJ2-7 and V is TRBV7-9; TRBD2 matches 7 bases. Sequencing was done on a sample of PBMCs. CDR3 sequence (DNA): TGTGCCAGCAGCCCTCGAATTAACCCGGGAGGCGAGCAGTACTTC. This encodes CASSPRINPGGEQYF.